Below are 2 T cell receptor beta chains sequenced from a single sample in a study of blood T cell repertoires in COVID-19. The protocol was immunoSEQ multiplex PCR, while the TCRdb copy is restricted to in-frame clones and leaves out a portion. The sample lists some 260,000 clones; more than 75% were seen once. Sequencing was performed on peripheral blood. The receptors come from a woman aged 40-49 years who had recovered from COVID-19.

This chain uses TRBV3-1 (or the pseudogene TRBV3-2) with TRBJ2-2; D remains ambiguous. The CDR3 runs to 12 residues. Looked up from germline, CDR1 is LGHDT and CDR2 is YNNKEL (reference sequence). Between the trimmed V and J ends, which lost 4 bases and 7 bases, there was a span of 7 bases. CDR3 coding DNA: TGTGCCAGCAGCCCGCAGTTCGGGGAGCTGTTTTTT. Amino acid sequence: CASSPQFGELFF.

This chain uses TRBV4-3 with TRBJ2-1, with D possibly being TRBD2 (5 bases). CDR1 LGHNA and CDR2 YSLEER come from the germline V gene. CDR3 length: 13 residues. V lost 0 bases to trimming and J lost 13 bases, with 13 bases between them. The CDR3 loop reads CASSQDRGSPQFF. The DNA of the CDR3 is TGCGCCAGCAGCCAAGATCGGGGTAGCCCCCAGTTCTTC.